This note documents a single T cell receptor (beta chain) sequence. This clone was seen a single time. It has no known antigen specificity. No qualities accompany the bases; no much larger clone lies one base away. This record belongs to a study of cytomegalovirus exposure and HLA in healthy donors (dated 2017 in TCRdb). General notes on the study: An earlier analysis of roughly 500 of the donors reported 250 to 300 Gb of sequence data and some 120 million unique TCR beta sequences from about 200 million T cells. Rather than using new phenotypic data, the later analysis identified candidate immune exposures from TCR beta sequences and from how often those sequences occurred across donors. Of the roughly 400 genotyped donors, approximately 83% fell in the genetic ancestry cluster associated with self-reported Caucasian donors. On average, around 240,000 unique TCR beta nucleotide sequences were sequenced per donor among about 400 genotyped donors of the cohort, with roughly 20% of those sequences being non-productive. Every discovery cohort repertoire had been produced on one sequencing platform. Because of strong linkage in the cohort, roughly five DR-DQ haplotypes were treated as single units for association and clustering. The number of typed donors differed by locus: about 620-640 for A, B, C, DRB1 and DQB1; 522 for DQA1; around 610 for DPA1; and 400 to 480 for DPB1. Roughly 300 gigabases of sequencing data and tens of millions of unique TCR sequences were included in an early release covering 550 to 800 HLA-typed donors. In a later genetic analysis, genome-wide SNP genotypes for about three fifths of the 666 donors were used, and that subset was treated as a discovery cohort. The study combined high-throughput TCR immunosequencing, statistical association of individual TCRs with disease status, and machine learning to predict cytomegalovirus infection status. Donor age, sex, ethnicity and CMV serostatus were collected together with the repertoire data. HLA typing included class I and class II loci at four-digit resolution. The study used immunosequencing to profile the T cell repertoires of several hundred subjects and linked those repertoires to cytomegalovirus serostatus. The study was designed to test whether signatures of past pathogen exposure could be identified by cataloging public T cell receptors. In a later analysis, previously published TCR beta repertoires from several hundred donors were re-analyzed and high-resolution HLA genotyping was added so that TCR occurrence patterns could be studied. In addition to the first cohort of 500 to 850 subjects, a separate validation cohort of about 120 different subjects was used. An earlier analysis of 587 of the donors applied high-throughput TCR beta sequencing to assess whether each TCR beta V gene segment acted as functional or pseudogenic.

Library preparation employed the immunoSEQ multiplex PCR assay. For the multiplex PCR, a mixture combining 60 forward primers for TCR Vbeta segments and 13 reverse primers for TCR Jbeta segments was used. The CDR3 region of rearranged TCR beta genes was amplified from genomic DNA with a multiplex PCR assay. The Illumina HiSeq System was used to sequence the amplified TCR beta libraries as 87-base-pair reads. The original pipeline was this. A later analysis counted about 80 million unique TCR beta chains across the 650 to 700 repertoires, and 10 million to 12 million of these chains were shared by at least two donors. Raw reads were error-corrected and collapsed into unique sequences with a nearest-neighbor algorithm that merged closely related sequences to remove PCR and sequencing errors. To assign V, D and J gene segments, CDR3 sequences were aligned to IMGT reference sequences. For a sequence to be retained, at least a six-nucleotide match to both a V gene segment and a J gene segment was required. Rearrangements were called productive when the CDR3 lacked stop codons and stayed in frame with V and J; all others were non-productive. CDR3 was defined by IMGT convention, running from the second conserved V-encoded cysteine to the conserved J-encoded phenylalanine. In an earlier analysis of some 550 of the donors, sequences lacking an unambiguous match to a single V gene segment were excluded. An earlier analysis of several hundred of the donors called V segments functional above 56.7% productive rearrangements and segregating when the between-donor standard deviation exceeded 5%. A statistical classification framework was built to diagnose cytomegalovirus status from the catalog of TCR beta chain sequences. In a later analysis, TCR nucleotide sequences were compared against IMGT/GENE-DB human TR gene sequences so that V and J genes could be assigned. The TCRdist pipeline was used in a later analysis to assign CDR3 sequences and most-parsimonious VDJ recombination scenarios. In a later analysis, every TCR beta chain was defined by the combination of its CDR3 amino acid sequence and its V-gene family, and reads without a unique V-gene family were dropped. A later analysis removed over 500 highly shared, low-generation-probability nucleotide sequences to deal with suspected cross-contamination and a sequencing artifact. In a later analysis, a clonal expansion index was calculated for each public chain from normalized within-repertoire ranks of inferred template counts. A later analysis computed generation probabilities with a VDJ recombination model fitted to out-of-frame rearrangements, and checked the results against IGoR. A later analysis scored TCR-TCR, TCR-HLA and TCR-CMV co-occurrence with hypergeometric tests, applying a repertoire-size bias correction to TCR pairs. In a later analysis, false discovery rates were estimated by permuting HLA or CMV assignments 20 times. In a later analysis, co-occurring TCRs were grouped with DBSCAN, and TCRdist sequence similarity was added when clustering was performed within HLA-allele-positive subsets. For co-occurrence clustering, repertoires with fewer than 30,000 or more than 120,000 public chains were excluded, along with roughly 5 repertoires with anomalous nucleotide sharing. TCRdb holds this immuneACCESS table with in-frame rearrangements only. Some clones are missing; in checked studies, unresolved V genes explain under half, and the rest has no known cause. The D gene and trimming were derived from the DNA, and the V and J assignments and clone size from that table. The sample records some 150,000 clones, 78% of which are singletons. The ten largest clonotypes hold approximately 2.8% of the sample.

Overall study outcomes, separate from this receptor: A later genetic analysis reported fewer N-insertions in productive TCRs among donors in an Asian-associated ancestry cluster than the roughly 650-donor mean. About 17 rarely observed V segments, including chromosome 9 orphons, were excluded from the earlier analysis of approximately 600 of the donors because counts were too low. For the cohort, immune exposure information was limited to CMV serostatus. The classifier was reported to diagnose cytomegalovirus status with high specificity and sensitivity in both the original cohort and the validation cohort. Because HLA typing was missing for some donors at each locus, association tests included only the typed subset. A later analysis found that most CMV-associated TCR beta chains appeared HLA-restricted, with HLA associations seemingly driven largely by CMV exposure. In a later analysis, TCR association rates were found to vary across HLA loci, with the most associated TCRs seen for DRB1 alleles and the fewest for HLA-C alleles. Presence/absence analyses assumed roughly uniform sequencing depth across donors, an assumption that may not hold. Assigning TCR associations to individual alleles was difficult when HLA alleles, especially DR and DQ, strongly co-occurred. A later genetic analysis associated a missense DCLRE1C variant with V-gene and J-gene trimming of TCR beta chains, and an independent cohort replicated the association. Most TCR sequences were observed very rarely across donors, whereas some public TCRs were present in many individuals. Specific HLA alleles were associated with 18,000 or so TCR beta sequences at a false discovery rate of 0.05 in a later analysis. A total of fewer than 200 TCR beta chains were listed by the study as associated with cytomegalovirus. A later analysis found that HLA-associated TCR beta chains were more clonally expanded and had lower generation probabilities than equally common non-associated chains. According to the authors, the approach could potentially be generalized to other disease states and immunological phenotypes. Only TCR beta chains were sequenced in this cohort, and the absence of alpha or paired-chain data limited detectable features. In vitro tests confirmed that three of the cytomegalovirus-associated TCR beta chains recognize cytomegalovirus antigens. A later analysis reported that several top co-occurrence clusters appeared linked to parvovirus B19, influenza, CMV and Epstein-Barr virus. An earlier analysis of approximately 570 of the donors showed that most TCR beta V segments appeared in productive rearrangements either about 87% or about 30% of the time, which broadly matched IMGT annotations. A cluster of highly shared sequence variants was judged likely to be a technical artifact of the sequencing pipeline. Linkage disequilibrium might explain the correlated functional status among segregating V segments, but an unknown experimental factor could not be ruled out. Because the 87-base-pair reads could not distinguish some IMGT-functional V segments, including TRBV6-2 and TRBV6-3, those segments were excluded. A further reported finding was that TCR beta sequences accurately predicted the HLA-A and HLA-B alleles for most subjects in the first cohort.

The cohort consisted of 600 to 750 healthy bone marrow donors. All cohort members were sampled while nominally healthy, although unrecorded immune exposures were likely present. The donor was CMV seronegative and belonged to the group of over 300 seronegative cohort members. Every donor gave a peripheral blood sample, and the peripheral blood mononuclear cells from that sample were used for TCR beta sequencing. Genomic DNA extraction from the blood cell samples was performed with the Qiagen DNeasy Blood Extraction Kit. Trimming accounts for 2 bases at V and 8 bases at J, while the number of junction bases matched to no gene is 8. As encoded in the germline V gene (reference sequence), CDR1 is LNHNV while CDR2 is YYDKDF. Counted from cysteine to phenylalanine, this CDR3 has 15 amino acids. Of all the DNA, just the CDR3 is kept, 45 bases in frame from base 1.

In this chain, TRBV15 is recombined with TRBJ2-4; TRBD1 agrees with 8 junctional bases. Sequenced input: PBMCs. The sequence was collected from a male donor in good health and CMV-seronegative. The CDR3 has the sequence CATSRTAGTGDIQYF. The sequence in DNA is TGTGCCACCAGCAGAACTGCCGGGACAGGAGACATTCAGTACTTC.